The T cell receptor (beta chain) under discussion was sequenced for a study of radiotherapy plus CTLA-4 blockade in lung cancer. Study at large: 18% of patients responded objectively, and about 30% achieved disease control.

Germline V gene sequence: CDR1 MNHEY, CDR2 SVGAGI. CDR3 length: 14 residues. V lost 0 bases, J lost 2 bases, and 7 bases lay in between. This clone was recorded once. What it binds is unknown. Study-wide points: In blood, early T cell clone dynamics reportedly predicted response best, together with interferon-beta. Clones of tumor-derived TCRs expanded in blood after radiotherapy plus ipilimumab.

Receiving focal radiation plus CTLA-4 blockade with ipilimumab were patients who had chemo-refractory metastatic non-small-cell lung cancer. Using immunoSEQ multiplex PCR, the repertoire was profiled, and TCRdb retains in-frame clones only, with some absent. The sample holds about 48,000 clones, approximately 86% seen once. The sequence came from a human donor with non-small cell lung cancer that progressed on radiotherapy plus ipilimumab. Some clones in this sample may be carry-over from other donors' samples. V gene TRBV6-5 combines with J gene TRBJ1-2, with a possible D match to TRBD1 (5 bases). The specimen comprised peripheral blood, sampled from a patient treated with radiotherapy plus ipilimumab. The CDR3: CASSYSTENYGYTF. In nucleotides, the CDR3 is TGTGCCAGCAGTTACTCGACAGAGAACTATGGCTACACCTTC.